The 19 T cell receptor beta chains below were found in one sample sequenced in a study of blood T cells in healthy people across ages. A J-beta primer mix and a sample-barcoded 5' primer were used in a second PCR of about 7 to 12 cycles. TCRdb re-called the 5' RACE reads with MiXCR, one entry per CDR3 protein. The table has about 1,400,000 distinct CDR3 sequences, 55% to 75% seen once. Specimen: blood. The receptors here all came from a man aged 18 to 30 in good health.

This clonotype was observed a handful of times. This chain uses TRBV3-1 with TRBJ2-5, with 8 positions matching TRBD2. The DNA end is a closer match to TRBJ2-7, so the J assignment may be wrong. Germline-derived CDR1 and CDR2 are LGHDT and YNNKEL (reference sequence). There are 14 residues in the CDR3. CDR3 DNA: TGTGCCAGCAGCCCCGGGACTAGGACTTCCGAGCAGTACTTC. Translation: CASSPGTRTSEQYF.

The V gene is TRBV4-1, the J gene TRBJ2-7; tentative D call: TRBD2 (5 bases). CDR1 and CDR2 (germline): MGHRA, YSYEKL. Trimming removed 4 bases at V and 2 bases at J, with 12 bases between. The CDR3 runs 14 residues. The CDR3 DNA sequence: TGCGCCAGCAGCCGCTTATCCGGGACCTACGAGCAGTACTTC. It codes for CASSRLSGTYEQYF.

This sequence joins TRBV29-1 and TRBJ2-5; D call uncertain. CDR1 and CDR2 from the germline V gene are SQVTM and ANQGSEA. V lost 6 bases and J lost 2, with 13 bases in between. The CDR3 totals 13 residues. CDR3 protein: CSVPPAGQETQYF. The CDR3 DNA reads as TGCAGCGTGCCCCCAGCTGGGCAAGAGACCCAGTACTTC. The whole variable domain, filled in from reference TRBV29-1 and TRBJ2-5, reads SAVISQKPSRDICQRGTSLTIQCQVDSQVTMMFWYRQQPGQSLTLIATANQGSEATYESGFVIDKFPISRPNLTFSTLTVSNMSPEDSSIYLCSVPPAGQETQYFGPGTRLLVL.

The J gene is TRBJ2-2, the V gene TRBV4-3, with TRBD2 matching 7 bases. The junction had 10 bases not matched to a gene; V was cut back by 0 bases and J by 0 bases. This CDR3 has 19 residues. Germline CDR1 is LGHNA and CDR2 is YSLEER. DNA for the CDR3: TGCGCCAGCAGCCAAGATTCAATGAGCGGGGTTGCGAACACCGGGGAGCTGTTTTTT. This translates into CASSQDSMSGVANTGELFF.

This clonotype occurred once. This chain uses TRBV12-3 or TRBV12-4 with TRBJ2-3; D is ambiguous. V lost 6 bases and J 0 bases, leaving 10 bases between the germline ends. This CDR3 spans 14 amino acids. Here the CDR3 reads CASSQYTSTDTQYF. CDR3 bases: TGTGCCAGCAGCCAATATACTAGCACAGATACGCAGTATTTT.

This chain connects TRBV7-7 to TRBJ2-7; D is uncertain. V shed 1 base and J shed 7 bases, with 20 bases lying between them. Germline assignment: CDR1 SSHAT and CDR2 FNYEAQ (reference sequence). This CDR3 has 16 residues. The DNA of the CDR3 is TGTGCCAGCAGCTTAGTTGGGCCCTCCTCCATAGATGAGCAGTACTTC. Its protein is CASSLVGPSSIDEQYF.

The sample holds many counts of this clonotype. This chain uses TRBV29-1 with TRBJ2-7; D gene uncertain. V gave up 3 bases and J gave up 0 bases, with 3 bases separating them. CDR1 SQVTM and CDR2 ANQGSEA come from the germline V gene. The CDR3 consists of 11 residues. CDR3 sequence (DNA): TGCAGCGTTGAGGCCTCCTACGAGCAGTACTTC. Protein: CSVEASYEQYF.

The rearrangement links TRBV20-1 to TRBJ1-1; 7 bases agree with TRBD1. Trimming removed 1 base from V and 2 bases from J; junction bases left unmatched: 7. The germline V gene encodes CDR1 DFQATT and CDR2 SNEGSKA (reference sequence). The CDR3 has 15 amino acids. The CDR3 is CSARAPGTANTEAFF. The CDR3 DNA sequence: TGCAGTGCTAGAGCCCCCGGGACAGCCAACACTGAAGCTTTCTTT.

The rearrangement links TRBV7-9 to TRBJ2-1; TRBD1 is a possible D gene (6 bases). V gave up 5 bases and J gave up 4 bases, with 18 bases separating them. CDR1 is SEHNR and CDR2 is FQNEAQ in the germline V gene (reference sequence). The CDR3 totals 16 residues. CDR3 coding DNA: TGTGCCAGCAGCCCGCCGCCGGGACACCAATACAATGAGCAGTTCTTC. This translates into CASSPPPGHQYNEQFF.

This clonotype was counted between two and nine times. This chain joins TRBV7-9 and TRBJ2-1, with D possibly TRBD2 on 5 matching bases. The CDR3 length is 16 residues. The ends were cut back, 4 bases at V and 3 bases at J, with 16 bases in the middle. Germline values: CDR1 SEHNR, CDR2 FQNEAQ (reference sequence). This CDR3 reads CASSSDRGGFYNEQFF. CDR3 in DNA: TGTGCCAGCAGCTCCGACCGGGGTGGGTTCTACAATGAGCAGTTCTTC.

This chain links TRBV7-7 with TRBJ2-6; D not resolved. V was shortened by 5 bases and J by 2 bases, with 7 bases between the two germline ends. The V gene's germline CDR1 is SSHAT and CDR2 FNYEAQ (reference sequence). This CDR3 region has 14 residues. This chain's CDR3 is CASSRGPGANVLTF. Written as DNA, the CDR3 is TGTGCCAGCAGCAGAGGCCCTGGGGCCAACGTCCTGACTTTC.

The table lists this clonotype with a count of one. The genes are TRBV20-1 and TRBJ1-5, with D possibly TRBD1 on 6 matching bases. The V and J ends lost 6 bases and 0 bases respectively, with 12 bases between them. The CDR3 consists of 14 residues. Germline CDR1 is DFQATT and CDR2 is SNEGSKA (reference sequence). The CDR3 loop reads CSAKQGYSNQPQHF. The CDR3 DNA reads TGCAGTGCAAAACAGGGTTATAGCAATCAGCCCCAGCATTTT.

The chain employs TRBV10-3 and TRBJ1-2; no reliable D call. Germline-derived CDR1 and CDR2 are ENHRY and SYGVKD. V was clipped by 6 bases and J by 2 bases, with 10 bases between them. The CDR3 has 13 residues. This chain's CDR3 is CAIRERENYGYTF. The CDR3 nucleotides read TGTGCCATCAGGGAGCGGGAGAACTATGGCTACACCTTC.

V is TRBV27 and J is TRBJ2-1; 11 positions match TRBD1. The CDR3 is 14 amino acids. V lost 3 bases to trimming and J lost 7 bases; unmatched junction nucleotides: 2. Germline CDR1 is MNHEY and CDR2 is SMNVEV (reference sequence). As DNA, the CDR3 is TGTGCCAGCAGTTTTTGGGACAGGGGGAATGAGCAGTTCTTC. Encoded protein: CASSFWDRGNEQFF.

Worth noting for this clonotype: A much larger clone lies one base from this, so it may be a read error. The chain carries TRBV12-5 and TRBJ2-1; TRBD2 agrees at 11 bases. Germline CDR1 reads LGHNT; CDR2 reads FRNRAP. This CDR3 comprises 16 residues. This CDR3 reads CANGSRLAGPYNEQFF. In DNA, the CDR3 is TGTGCTAATGGTTCTAGACTAGCGGGGCCCTACAATGAGCAGTTCTTC. The entire variable domain, with the rest obtained from reference TRBV12-5 and TRBJ2-1, is as follows: DARVTQTPRHKVTEMGQEVTMRCQPILGHNTVFWYRQTMMQGLELLAYFRNRAPLDDSGMPKDRFSAEMPDATLATLKIQPSEPRDSAVYFCANGSRLAGPYNEQFFGPGTRLTVL.

V and J are TRBV11-2 and TRBJ2-3, with TRBD1 as a possible D gene (6 bases). The CDR3 length is 17 residues. The ends were cut back, 6 bases at V and 2 bases at J, with 21 bases in the middle. Germline V CDR1 and CDR2: SGHAT, FQNNGV. CDR3 sequence (DNA): TGTGCCAGCAGGTTAAGCGGTGGGGGCCCGATCACAGATACGCAGTATTTT. Residues: CASRLSGGGPITDTQYF.

The V and J genes are TRBV4-3 and TRBJ2-7, with 9 bases identical to TRBD1. The CDR3 has 16 residues. Germline V gives CDR1 LGHNA, CDR2 YSLEER. Trimming cost V 0 bases and J 7 bases; bases outside gene matches: 10. CDR3 in DNA: TGCGCCAGCAGCCAAGATAGGGACAGGGCTTTGATTGAGCAGTACTTC. This translates into CASSQDRDRALIEQYF.

This chain links TRBV20-1 with TRBJ1-1, with no clear D. V was pared by 2 bases and J by 0 bases, with 10 bases between. Per the germline V gene, CDR1 is DFQATT and CDR2 is SNEGSKA (reference sequence). CDR3 size: 14 residues. The CDR3: CSARSPAVNTEAFF. DNA of the CDR3: TGCAGTGCTAGATCGCCGGCGGTGAACACTGAAGCTTTCTTT.

The chain employs TRBV25-1 and TRBJ2-5; TRBD2 aligns across 9 bases. Germline-derived CDR1 and CDR2 are MGHDK and SYGVNS. V shed 11 bases, J shed 7 bases, and the junction held 14 bases outside the gene matches. The CDR3 has 14 residues. The CDR3 region is CAAQSGLAKGTQYF. CDR3 sequence (DNA): TGTGCCGCTCAGTCGGGACTAGCTAAAGGGACCCAGTACTTC.